This TCR beta chain was profiled in a study of T cells in tuberculosis. Study context: The T cells targeted glucose monomycolate, a mycobacterial lipid, via CD1B. Whole-study results and caveats: Low-affinity CD1B-GMM tetramer-binding T cells may have been missed.

Notes on this clone: Other DNA sequences in this specimen translate into the identical CDR3.

Sorting used thawed, overnight-rested PBMC stained with anti-CD3, a viability dye and GMM-loaded CD1B tetramer. C32 glucose monomycolate from Rhodococcus equi was loaded onto the CD1B tetramers. About 100,000 tetramer-negative cells were sorted from each donor. CDR3 length equals 15 residues. Germline V gene lookup returns CDR1 SEHNR and CDR2 FQNEAQ (reference sequence). V shed 7 bases and J 6 bases; nucleotides not matched to a gene: 11. TCR-alpha and TCR-beta chains were sequenced unpaired. Produced via immunoSEQ multiplex PCR; TCRdb's table is partial and in-frame only. The table has 80,000 to 100,000 clones, approximately 91% seen once; the top ten hold 1.5% to 2%.

The TCR originated in an adult woman with latent tuberculosis. The V call is TRBV7-9, the J call TRBJ2-1; 8 bases fit TRBD1. Material: CD1b-GMM tetramer-negative cells sorted from PBMCs. The chain's CDR3 is CASTLWGTGGNEQFF. DNA for the CDR3: TGTGCCAGCACCCTTTGGGGGACAGGAGGCAATGAGCAGTTCTTC.